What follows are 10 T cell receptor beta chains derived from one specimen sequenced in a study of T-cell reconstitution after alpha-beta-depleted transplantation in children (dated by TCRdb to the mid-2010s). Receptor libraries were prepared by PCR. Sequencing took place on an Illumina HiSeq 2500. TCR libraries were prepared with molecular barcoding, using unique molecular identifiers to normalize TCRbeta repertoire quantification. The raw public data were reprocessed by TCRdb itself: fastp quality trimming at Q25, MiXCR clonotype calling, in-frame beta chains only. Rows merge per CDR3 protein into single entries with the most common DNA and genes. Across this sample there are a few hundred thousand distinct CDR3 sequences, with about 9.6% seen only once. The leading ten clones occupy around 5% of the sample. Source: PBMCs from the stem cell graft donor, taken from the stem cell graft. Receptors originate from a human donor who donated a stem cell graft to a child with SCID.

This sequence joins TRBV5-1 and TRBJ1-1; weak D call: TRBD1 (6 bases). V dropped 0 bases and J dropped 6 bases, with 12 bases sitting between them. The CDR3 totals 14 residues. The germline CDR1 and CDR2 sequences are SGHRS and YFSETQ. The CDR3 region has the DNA TGCGCCAGCAGCTTGGAACAGGGAGTCTCTGAAGCTTTCTTT. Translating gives CASSLEQGVSEAFF. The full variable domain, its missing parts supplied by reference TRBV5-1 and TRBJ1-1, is KAGVTQTPRYLIKTRGQQVTLSCSPISGHRSVSWYQQTPGQGLQFLFEYFSETQRNKGNFPGRFSGRQFSNSRSEMNVSTLELGDSALYLCASSLEQGVSEAFFGQGTRLTVV.

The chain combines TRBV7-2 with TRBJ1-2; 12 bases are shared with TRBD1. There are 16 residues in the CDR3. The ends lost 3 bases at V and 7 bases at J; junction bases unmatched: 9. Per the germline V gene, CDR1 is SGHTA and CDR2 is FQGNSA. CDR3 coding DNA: TGTGCCAGCAGCTTTTTGGTGGGACAGGGGGCTAGTGGCTACACCTTC. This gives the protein CASSFLVGQGASGYTF.

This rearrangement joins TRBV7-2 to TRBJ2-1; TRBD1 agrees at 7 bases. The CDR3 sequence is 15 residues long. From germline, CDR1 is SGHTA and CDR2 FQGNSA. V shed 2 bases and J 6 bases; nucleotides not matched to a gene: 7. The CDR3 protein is CASSLWTGRVNEQFF. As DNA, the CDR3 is TGTGCCAGCAGCTTATGGACAGGAAGGGTCAATGAGCAGTTCTTC.

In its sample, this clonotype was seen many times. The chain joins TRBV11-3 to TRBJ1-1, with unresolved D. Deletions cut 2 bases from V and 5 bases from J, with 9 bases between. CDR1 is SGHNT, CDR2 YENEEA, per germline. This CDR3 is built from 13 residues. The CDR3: CASSLQAGTEAFF. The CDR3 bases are TGTGCCAGCAGCTTACAGGCCGGGACTGAAGCTTTCTTT.

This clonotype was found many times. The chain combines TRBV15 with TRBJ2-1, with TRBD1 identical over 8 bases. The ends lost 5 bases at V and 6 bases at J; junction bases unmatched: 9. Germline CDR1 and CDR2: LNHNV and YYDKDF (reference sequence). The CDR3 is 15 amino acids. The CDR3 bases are TGTGCCACCAGCGCAGACGGACAGGGCTCCAATGAGCAGTTCTTC. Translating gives CATSADGQGSNEQFF.

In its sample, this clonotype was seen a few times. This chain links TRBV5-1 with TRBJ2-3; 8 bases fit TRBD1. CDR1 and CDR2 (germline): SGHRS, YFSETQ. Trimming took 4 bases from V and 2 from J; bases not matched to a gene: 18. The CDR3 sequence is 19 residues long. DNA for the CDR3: TGCGCCAGCAGCGTACAGGGGGTCCTTGTGGGAATTAACACAGATACGCAGTATTTT. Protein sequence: CASSVQGVLVGINTDTQYF.

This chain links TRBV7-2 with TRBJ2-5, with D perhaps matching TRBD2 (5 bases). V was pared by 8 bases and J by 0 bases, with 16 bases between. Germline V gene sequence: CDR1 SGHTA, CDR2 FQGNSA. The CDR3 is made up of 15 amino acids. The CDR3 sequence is CASLWSGLYQETQYF. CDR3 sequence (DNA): TGTGCCAGCCTATGGAGCGGCCTGTACCAAGAGACCCAGTACTTC. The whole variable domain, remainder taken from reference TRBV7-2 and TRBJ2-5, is GAGVSQSPSNKVTEKGKDVELRCDPISGHTALYWYRQSLGQGLEFLIYFQGNSAPDKSGLPSDRFSAERTGGSVSTLTIQRTQQEDSAVYLCASLWSGLYQETQYFGPGTRLLVL.

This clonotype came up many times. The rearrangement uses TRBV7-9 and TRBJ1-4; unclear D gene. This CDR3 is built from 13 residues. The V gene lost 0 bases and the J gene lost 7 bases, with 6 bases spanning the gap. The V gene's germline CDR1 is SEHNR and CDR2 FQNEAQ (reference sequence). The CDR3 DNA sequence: TGTGCCAGCAGCTTAGCCCGGTTTGAAAAACTGTTTTTT. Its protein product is CASSLARFEKLFF.

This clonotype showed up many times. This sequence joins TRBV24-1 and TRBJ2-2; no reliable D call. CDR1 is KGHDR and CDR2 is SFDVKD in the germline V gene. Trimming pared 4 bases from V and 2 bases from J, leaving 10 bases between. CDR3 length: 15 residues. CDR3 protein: CATSDPSFNTGELFF. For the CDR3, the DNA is TGTGCCACCAGTGACCCGTCTTTCAACACCGGGGAGCTGTTTTTT.

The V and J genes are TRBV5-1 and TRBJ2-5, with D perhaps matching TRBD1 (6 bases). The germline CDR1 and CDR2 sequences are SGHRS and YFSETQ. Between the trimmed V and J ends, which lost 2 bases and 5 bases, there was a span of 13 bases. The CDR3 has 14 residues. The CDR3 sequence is CASSLGGLGETQYF. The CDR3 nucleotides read TGCGCCAGCAGCTTAGGGGGTCTGGGGGAGACCCAGTACTTC. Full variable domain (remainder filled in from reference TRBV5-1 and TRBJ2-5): KAGVTQTPRYLIKTRGQQVTLSCSPISGHRSVSWYQQTPGQGLQFLFEYFSETQRNKGNFPGRFSGRQFSNSRSEMNVSTLELGDSALYLCASSLGGLGETQYFGPGTRLLVL.